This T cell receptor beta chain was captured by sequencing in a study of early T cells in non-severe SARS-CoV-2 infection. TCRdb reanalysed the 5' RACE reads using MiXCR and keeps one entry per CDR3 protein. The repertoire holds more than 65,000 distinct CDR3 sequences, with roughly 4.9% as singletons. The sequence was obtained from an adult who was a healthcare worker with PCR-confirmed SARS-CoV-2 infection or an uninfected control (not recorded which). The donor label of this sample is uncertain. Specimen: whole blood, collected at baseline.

This CDR3 reads CAISESDRALGNTIYF. CDR3 sequence (DNA): TGTGCCATCAGTGAGTCGGACAGGGCGCTAGGAAACACCATATATTTT. The V gene is TRBV10-3, the J gene TRBJ1-3, with 8 bases lining up with TRBD1. Trimming took 0 bases from V and 4 from J; bases not matched to a gene: 5. Germline V CDR1 and CDR2: ENHRY, SYGVKD. This CDR3 contains 16 residues.